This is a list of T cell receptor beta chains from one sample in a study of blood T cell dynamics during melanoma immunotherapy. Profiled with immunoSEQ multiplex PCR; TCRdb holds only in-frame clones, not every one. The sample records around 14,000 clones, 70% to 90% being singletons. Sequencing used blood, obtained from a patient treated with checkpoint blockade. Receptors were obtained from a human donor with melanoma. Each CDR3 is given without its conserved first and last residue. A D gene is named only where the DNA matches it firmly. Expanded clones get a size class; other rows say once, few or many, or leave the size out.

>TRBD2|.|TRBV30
AWSVLPGGGTGELF
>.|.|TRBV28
ASSGRGQKAF
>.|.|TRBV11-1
ASSLGGVGYNEQF
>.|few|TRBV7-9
ASSLNFPPQPQH
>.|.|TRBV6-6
ASSIRQQETQY
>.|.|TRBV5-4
ASSLEQGWTGELF
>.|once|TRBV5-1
ASTVWTGGMMDTQY
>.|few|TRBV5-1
ASSLETANSPLH
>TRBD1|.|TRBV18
ASSPRTGVDEQY
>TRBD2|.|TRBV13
ASSLGLAGGYNEQF
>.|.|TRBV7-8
ASSLVFTGELF
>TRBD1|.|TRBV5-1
ASSLGQANNEKLF
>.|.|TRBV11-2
ASSPWDTPYEQY
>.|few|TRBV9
ASSVQARGTEAF
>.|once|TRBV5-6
ASSVKGRRY
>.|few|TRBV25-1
ASTGSGNTIY
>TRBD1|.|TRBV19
ASSAGTGSRTQY
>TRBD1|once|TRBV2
ATSQGAEDTQY
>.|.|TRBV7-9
ASKTGAYEQY
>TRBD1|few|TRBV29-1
SVDLQGTEAF
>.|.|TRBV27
ATADRLTSYEQY
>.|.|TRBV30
AWSVLGYEQY
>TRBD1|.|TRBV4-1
ASRETGTGVYNSPLH
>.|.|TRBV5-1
ASSLQGYQETQY
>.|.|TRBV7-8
ASSLGTAIATNSPLH
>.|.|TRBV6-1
ASMAGYGYNEQF
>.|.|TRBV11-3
ASSPDGGNTIY
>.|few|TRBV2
ASGHLNSPLH
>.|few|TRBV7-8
ASSLSPGPSPLH
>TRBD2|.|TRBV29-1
SVVTRLAGGSNNEQF
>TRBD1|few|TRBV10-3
AVKATGGRDQAF
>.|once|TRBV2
ASSEVRGANEQF
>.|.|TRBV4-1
ASSRAIRPNGYT
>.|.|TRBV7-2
ASSLVAVGRREKLF
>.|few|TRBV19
ASSWRPDSSNQPQH
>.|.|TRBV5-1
ASRDSPEAF
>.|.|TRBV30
AWSGAVLRYT
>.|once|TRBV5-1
ASSSTGASQETQY
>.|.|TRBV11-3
ASSLEGNSYEQY
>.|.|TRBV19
ASMVGGFVDEKLF
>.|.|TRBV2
ASSEGLAEFTDTQY
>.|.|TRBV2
ASYRGSTDTQY
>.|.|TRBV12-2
ASRAGGRTGQSEAF
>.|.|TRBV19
ASTQYNEQF
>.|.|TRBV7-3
ASSPGLRTSGANVLT
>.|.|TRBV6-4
ASSQDRNNEQF
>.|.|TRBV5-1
ASSWRVGGIMRTEAF
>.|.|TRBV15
ATRPTLRAGDNEQF